This T cell receptor (beta chain) came from a study of blood T cell repertoires in COVID-19. Overall study context: Sources were T cells, B-cell-depleted T cells, or PBMCs; the material itself was cDNA or gDNA.

This clone is medium-sized (0.01 to 0.1%) within its sample. Clones were sequenced by immunoSEQ multiplex PCR, and TCRdb holds only the in-frame ones, with some missing. The top ten hold 6.2% of the sample, which has approximately 200,000 clones, 80% to 90% seen once. The CDR3 runs 14 residues. Per the germline V gene, CDR1 is SGHRS and CDR2 is YFSETQ. Trimming pared 0 bases from V and 2 bases from J, leaving 8 bases between. The source of this sequence is a man between 60 and 75 years old who had recovered from COVID-19. The sequenced sample was peripheral blood. The chain combines TRBV5-1 with TRBJ1-1; D not resolved. CDR3 nucleotides: TGCGCCAGCAGCTTGGAACTCGCAAACACTGAAGCTTTCTTT. This codes for CASSLELANTEAFF.